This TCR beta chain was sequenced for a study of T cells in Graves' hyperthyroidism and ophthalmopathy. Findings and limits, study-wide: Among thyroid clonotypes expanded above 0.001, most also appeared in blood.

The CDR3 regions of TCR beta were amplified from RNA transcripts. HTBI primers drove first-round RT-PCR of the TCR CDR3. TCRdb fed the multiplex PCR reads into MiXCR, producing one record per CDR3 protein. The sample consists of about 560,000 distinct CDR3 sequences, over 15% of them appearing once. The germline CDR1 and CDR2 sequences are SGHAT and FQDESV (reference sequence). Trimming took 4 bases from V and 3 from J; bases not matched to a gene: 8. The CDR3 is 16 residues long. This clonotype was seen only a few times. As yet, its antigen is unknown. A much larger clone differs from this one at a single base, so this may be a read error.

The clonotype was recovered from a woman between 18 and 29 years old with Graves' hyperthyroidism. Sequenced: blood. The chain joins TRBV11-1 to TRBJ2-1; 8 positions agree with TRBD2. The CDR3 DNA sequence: TGTGCCAGCAGCTCCCCGGGACTAGAGGGCTACAATGAGCAGTTCTTC. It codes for CASSSPGLEGYNEQFF.